The entry below gives a single TCR beta chain sequence along with its context. This clone was seen a single time. Its antigen has not been determined. Base-call qualities are not available, and no considerably larger clone is one nucleotide away. The CDR3 regions of human TCRbeta chains were subjected to immunosequencing. The original pipeline was this. TCRs in the repertoires were compared against a reference library of SARS-CoV-2-specific TCRs that had been generated with the MIRA antigen-specificity platform. Breadth meant the fraction of unique TCRs that were SARS-CoV-2-associated, whereas depth meant the fraction of total T cells that were SARS-CoV-2-associated. Using the MIRA data, each spike-specific TCR was assigned both to the spike region to which the TCR was reactive and to a CD4 or CD8 class. Log10-transformed breadth and depth values were compared by one-way ANOVA with Sidak's multiple comparisons tests. The clones in this table, taken by TCRdb from immuneACCESS, are in-frame only. Not every clone is retained; where verified, under half of the shortfall comes from an unresolved V gene, and the cause of the rest is unknown. The DNA was the basis for D and trimming; V, J and clone size are from that table. The sample table holds some 47,000 clones, of which nearly 85% were seen once. Of the sample, approximately 52% falls within the top ten clones.

What the time point label conveys for this sample: baseline before first vaccination. Samples from vaccinated people were obtained from the UK trials COV001 and COV002, which included a single-blind randomized controlled phase 2/3 trial of AZD1222 (ChAdOx1 nCoV-19) in healthy adults. Trial participant PBMC samples were collected at day 0 and day 28 after the second dose for TCRbeta chain sequencing. This sample is part of a study of T cell responses to AZD1222 COVID-19 vaccine (dated by TCRdb to the early 2020s). Some background on the complete study: AZD1222 recipients whose second dose came at about 4 weeks and those whose second dose came at about 12 weeks were combined into one group, since spike-specific TCR depth and breadth did not differ between the two schedules. TCR sequencing was performed for approximately 240 trial participants, of whom about 200 were given two doses of AZD1222 and around 26 were given two doses of MenACWY control vaccine. Enrollment into the trials was organized by age into subgroups of 18-55, 56-69 and 70-plus years, and those subgroups contained roughly 150, 30 and 60 TCR-sequenced participants, respectively.

Broad study findings and their caveats: After two AZD1222 doses, spike-specific TCR breadth and depth were significantly higher than at day 0 and than in MenACWY recipients. Reportedly, close to half of the unique spike-specific TCRs recognized epitopes lying outside the regions that are mutated in the B.1.351 and B.1.1.7 variants. Only six AZD1222 recipients were SARS-CoV-2 seropositive at baseline, limiting conclusions about previously exposed vaccinees. Participants were mostly white British, with more females than males. The authors suggested clonal diversity may have been underestimated. CD4 TCRs associated with the vaccine covered the entire spike protein, and the dominant responses were in regions 160-218 and 743-854. The 56-69-year group was small, and its depth increase did not reach significance, likely because of low power. Because no day 14 peak-response samples were available, repertoires were characterized only after the peak T cell response.

This TCR was sampled from an adult in good health. The sequences come from peripheral blood, collected on day 0 of AZD1222 vaccination.

CDR3 loop: CASSRTPGGDEQFF. The DNA sequence is TGTGCCAGCAGCCGGACCCCAGGGGGCGATGAGCAGTTCTTC. The chain employs TRBV5-4 and TRBJ2-1; 8 nucleotides in the junction match TRBD1. V is trimmed back by 4 bases and J by 8 bases, and the junction contains 8 bases that no gene match accounts for. From the germline V gene (reference sequence), CDR1 is SGHNT and CDR2 is YYREEE. From the cysteine up to the phenylalanine, the CDR3 has a length of 14 residues. The read is trimmed to its CDR3 DNA, 42 bases read in frame from base 1. When the CDR3 is completed using the reference TRBV5-4 and TRBJ2-1 genes on either side, the full variable domain is ETGVTQSPTHLIKTRGQQVTLRCSSQSGHNTVSWYQQALGQGPQFIFQYYREEENGRGNFPPRFSGLQFPNYSSELNVNALELDDSALYLCASSRTPGGDEQFFGPGTRLTVL.